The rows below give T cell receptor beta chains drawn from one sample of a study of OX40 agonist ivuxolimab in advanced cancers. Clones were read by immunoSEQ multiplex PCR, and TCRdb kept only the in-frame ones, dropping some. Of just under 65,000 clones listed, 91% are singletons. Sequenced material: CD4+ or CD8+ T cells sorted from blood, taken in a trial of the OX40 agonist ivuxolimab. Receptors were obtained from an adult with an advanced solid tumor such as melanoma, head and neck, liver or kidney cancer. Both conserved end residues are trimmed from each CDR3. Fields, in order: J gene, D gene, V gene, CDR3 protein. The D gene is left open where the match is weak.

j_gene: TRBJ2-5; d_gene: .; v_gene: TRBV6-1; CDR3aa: ASSNQVQETQY
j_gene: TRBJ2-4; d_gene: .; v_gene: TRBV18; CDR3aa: ASSPPPQAGGKNIQY
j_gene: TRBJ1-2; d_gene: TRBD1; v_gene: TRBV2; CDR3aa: ASRDRETSYGYT
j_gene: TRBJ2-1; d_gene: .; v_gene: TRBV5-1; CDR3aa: ASSLAALGEQF
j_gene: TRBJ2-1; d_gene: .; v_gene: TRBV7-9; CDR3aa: ASSSHWNEQF
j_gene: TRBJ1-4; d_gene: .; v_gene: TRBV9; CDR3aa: ASSAAGTTNEKLF
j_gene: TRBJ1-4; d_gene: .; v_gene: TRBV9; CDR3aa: ASSVGEISNAREKLF
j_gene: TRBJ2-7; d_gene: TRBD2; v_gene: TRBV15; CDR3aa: ATSSGLAGVSEQY
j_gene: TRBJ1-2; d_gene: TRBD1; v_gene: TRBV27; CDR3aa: ASSSRTGGVYGYT
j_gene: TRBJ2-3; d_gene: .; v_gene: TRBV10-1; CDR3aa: ASSESAGMGTDTQY
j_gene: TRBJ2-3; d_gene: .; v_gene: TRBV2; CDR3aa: ASSRLEGSTDTQY
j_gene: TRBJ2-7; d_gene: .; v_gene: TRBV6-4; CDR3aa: ASRGVTYEQY
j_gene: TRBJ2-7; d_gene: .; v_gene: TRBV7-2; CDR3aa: ASSLLTRTHEQY
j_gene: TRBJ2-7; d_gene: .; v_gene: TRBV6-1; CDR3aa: ASSRINYEQY
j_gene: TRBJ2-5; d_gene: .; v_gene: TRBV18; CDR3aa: ASSPQNQETQY
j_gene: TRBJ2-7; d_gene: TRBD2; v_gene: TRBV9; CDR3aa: ASSTRRGAAGVYEQY
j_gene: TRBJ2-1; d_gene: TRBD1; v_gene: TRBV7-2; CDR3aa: ASSLTGGGYNEQF
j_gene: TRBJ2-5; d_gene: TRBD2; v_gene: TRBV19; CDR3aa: ASGKGASGTETQY
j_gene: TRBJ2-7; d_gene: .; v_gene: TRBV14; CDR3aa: ASTIGGSSPRGEQY
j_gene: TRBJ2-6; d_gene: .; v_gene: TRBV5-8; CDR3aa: ASTPGRDSSGANVLT
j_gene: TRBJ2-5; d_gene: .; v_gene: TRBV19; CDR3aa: ASSEGGGETQY
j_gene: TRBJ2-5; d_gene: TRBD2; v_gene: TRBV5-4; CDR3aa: ASSLEGGSSETQY
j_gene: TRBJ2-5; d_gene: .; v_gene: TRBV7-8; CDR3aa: ASSLGRRQETQY
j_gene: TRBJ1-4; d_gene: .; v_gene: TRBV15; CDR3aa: ATSPRTGFGELF
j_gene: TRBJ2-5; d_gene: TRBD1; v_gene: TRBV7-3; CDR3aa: ASSLTGGLETQY
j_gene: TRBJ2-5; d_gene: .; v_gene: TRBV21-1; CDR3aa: ASSKVRTGTQETQY
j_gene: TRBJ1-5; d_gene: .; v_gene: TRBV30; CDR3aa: AWRAPGGSNQPQH
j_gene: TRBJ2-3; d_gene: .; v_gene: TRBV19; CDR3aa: ASSAPGISTDTQY
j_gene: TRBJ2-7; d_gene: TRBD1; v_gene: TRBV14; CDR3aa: ASSRRGTGIGEQY
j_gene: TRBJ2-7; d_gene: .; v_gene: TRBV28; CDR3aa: ASSLGSSYEQY
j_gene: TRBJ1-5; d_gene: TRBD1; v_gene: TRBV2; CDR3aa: ASRDDRGNQPQH
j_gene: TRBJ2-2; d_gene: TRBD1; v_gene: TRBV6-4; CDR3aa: ASSFGQGTGELF
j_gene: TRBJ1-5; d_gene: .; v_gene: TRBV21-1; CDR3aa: ASITDGFTGYSNQPQH
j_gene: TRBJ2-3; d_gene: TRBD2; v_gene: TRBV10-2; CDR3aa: ASSERERGTDTQY